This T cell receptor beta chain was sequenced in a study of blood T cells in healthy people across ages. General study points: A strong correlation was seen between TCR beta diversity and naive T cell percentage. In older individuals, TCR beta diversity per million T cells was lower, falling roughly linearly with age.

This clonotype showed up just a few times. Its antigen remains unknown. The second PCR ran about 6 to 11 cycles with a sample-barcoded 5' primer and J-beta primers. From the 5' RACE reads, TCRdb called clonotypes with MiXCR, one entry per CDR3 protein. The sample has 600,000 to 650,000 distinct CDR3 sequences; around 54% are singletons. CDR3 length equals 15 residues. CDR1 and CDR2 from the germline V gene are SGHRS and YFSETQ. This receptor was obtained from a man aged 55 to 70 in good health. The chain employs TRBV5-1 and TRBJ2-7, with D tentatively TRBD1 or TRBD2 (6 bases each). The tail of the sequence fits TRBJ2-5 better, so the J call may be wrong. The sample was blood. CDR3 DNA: TGCGCCAGCAGCGCTAAGACAGGCCGGGGGGAGACCCAGTACTTC. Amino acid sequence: CASSAKTGRGETQYF.